This T cell receptor beta chain emerged from a study of blood T cells in healthy people across ages. CDR1 is MGHRA and CDR2 is YSYEKL in the germline V gene. The CDR3 totals 17 residues. The J segment lost 5 bases and the V segment lost 1 base, leaving 10 bases of the junction unmatched. This clonotype was detected only a few times. Primed by a sample-barcoded 5' primer and a J-beta primer mix, a second PCR proceeded for about 7 to 12 cycles. Sequencing yielded, for each sample, at least 3 million paired-end reads carrying CDR3. TCRdb reprocessed the 5' RACE reads with MiXCR, giving one entry per CDR3 protein. The sample yields around 280,000 distinct CDR3 sequences, around 30% seen once.

The specimen was blood. This receptor was obtained from a woman aged 70-85 years in good health. The chain uses TRBV4-1 and TRBJ1-5; TRBD1 matches 8 bases. CDR3 residues: CASSQGLTGAEDQPQHF. The CDR3 nucleotides read TGCGCCAGCAGCCAAGGCCTGACAGGGGCCGAAGATCAGCCCCAGCATTTT.